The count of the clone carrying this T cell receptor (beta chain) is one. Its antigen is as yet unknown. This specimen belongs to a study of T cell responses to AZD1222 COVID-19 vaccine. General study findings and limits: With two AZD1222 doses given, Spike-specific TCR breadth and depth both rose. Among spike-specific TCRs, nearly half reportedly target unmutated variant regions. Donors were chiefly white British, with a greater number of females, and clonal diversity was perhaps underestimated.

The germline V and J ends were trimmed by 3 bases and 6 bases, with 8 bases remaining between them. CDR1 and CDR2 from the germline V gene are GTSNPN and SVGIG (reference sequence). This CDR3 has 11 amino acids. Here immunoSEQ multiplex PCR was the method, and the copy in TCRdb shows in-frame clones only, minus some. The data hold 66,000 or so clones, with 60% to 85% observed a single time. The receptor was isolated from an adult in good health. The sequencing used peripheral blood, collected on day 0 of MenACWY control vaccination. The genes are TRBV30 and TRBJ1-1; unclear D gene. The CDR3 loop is CAWSPNAEAFF. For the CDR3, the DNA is TGTGCCTGGAGCCCGAATGCTGAAGCTTTCTTT.